This entry lists 26 T cell receptor beta chains sequenced from one sample in a study of blood T cell repertoires in COVID-19. TCRdb's table, derived via immunoSEQ multiplex PCR, lists solely in-frame clones and lacks some. Of approximately 75,000 clones listed, 65% to 85% are singletons. The sample taken for sequencing was peripheral blood. The receptors here all came from a man in his forties or fifties with COVID-19, enrolled during active disease.

This sequence joins TRBV7-8 and TRBJ1-2; D not certain. Germline values: CDR1 SGHVS, CDR2 FQNEAQ. The germline V and J ends were trimmed by 1 base and 7 bases, with 10 bases remaining between them. CDR3 size: 13 residues. The CDR3 loop reads CASSLDPRGGYTF. CDR3 nucleotides: TGTGCCAGCAGCTTAGACCCCCGGGGTGGCTACACCTTC.

The CDR3 DNA follows: TGTGCCAGCAGTTACTCGATGGAGGTGTATGGCTACACCTTC. Protein: CASSYSMEVYGYTF. The rearrangement joins TRBV6-2 or TRBV6-3 to TRBJ1-2, with D hard to call. The V gene's germline CDR1 is MNHEY and CDR2 SVGEGT. The V end was cut by 0 bases, the J end by 5 bases, with 10 bases between. The CDR3 is made up of 14 amino acids.

The chain couples TRBV6-1 to TRBJ2-3; 11 bases match TRBD2. The J segment lost 4 bases and the V segment lost 4 bases, leaving 7 bases of the junction unmatched. Germline CDR1 and CDR2: MNHNS and SASEGT. The CDR3 extends over 16 amino acids. CDR3 amino acids: CASSVLSGRASDTQYF. DNA of the CDR3: TGTGCCAGCAGTGTCCTTAGCGGGAGGGCCTCAGATACGCAGTATTTT.

This clone is a singleton in its sample. The chain recombines TRBV7-9 with TRBJ2-7, with a tentative D call TRBD2 (6 bases). Between the trimmed V and J ends, which lost 5 bases and 9 bases, there was a span of 17 bases. This CDR3 comprises 13 residues. Germline V gives CDR1 SEHNR, CDR2 FQNEAQ (reference sequence). CDR3 protein: CASSADAWRGQYF. The CDR3 region has the DNA TGTGCCAGCAGCGCCGACGCTTGGCGGGGGCAGTACTTC.

The chain links TRBV9 to TRBJ1-1; D not resolved. Trimming left V 4 bases short and J 4 bases short, with 17 bases between. This CDR3 is 15 amino acids long. Germline-derived CDR1 and CDR2 are SGDLS and YYNGEE. The CDR3 region is CASSPRALAGTEAFF. The CDR3 bases are TGTGCCAGCAGCCCCCGGGCCCTAGCGGGCACTGAAGCTTTCTTT.

The chain carries TRBV2 and TRBJ2-2; D gene ambiguous. The germline gives CDR1 SNHLY, CDR2 FYNNEI. The CDR3 loop spans 11 amino acids. The V end was cut by 6 bases, the J end by 11 bases, with 10 bases between. In nucleotides, the CDR3 is TGTGCCAGCAGGTTCTCGGGTGAGCTGTTTTTT. Translated, it gives CASRFSGELFF.

The chain joins TRBV5-6 to TRBJ2-5, with D possibly being TRBD2 (7 bases). Trimming pared 1 base from V and 4 bases from J, leaving 14 bases between. This CDR3 is 15 amino acids long. CDR1 and CDR2 (germline): SGHDT, YYEEEE. CDR3 sequence (DNA): TGTGCCAGCAGCTTGAGGGGGGAGGGCCGAGAGACCCAGTACTTC. Protein: CASSLRGEGRETQYF. The whole variable domain, filled in from reference TRBV5-6 and TRBJ2-5, reads DAGVTQSPTHLIKTRGQQVTLRCSPKSGHDTVSWYQQALGQGPQFIFQYYEEEERQRGNFPDRFSGHQFPNYSSELNVNALLLGDSALYLCASSLRGEGRETQYFGPGTRLLVL.

This sequence joins TRBV7-2 and TRBJ2-7; D might be TRBD1 (6 bases). Per germline, CDR1 SGHTA and CDR2 FQGNSA. Trimming stripped 7 bases from V and 2 bases from J, with 12 bases between. The CDR3 is 13 residues long. CDR3 coding DNA: TGTGCCAGCATGGGGCAGGGGCCCTACGAGCAGTACTTC. Its protein product is CASMGQGPYEQYF.

The V gene is TRBV6-5, the J gene TRBJ2-2, with D possibly being TRBD2 (6 bases). This CDR3 region has 15 residues. Trimming removed 6 bases at V and 1 base at J, with 12 bases between. The germline CDR1 and CDR2 sequences are MNHEY and SVGAGI. CDR3 nucleotide sequence: TGTGCCAGCAGCGTGGACGGGGGGAACACCGGGGAGCTGTTTTTT. Protein product: CASSVDGGNTGELFF.

The DNA for the CDR3 is TGTGCCAGCAGCGTAGGAAACGTCGGTCAGCCCCAGCATTTT. This translates into CASSVGNVGQPQHF. The chain joins TRBV9 to TRBJ1-5; D unclear. Germline CDR1 reads SGDLS; CDR2 reads YYNGEE. The CDR3 has 14 amino acids. Deletions cut 0 bases from V and 6 bases from J, with 10 bases between.

The chain links TRBV5-1 to TRBJ2-7; the match to TRBD1 covers 7 bases. There are 13 residues in the CDR3. J was trimmed by 2 bases and V by 7 bases; bases with no gene match: 6. CDR1 and CDR2 from the germline V gene are SGHRS and YFSETQ. The chain's CDR3 is CASSTGATYEQYF. CDR3 in DNA: TGCGCCAGCTCAACAGGGGCGACCTACGAGCAGTACTTC.

The rearrangement links TRBV6-5 to TRBJ1-3; maybe TRBD1 (6 bases). CDR3 length equals 14 residues. Germline V gene sequence: CDR1 MNHEY, CDR2 SVGAGI. Trimming removed 6 bases at V and 0 bases at J, with 9 bases between. As DNA, the CDR3 is TGTGCCAGCAGGAGGACAGCCTCTGGAAACACCATATATTTT. Protein product: CASRRTASGNTIYF.

The genes are TRBV6-1 and TRBJ2-1, with 7 bases fitting TRBD2. CDR3 length: 15 amino acids. Per the germline V gene, CDR1 is MNHNS and CDR2 is SASEGT. Trimming at V came to 2 bases and at J to 4 bases, leaving 5 bases not matched to a gene. The CDR3 sequence is CASSEKPSGYNEQFF. The CDR3 DNA reads TGTGCCAGCAGTGAAAAACCTAGCGGTTACAATGAGCAGTTCTTC.

The V and J genes are TRBV7-9 and TRBJ1-2; TRBD1 is a possible D gene (6 bases). The CDR3 runs 13 residues. CDR1 and CDR2 from the germline V gene are SEHNR and FQNEAQ (reference sequence). Trimming removed 1 base from V and 3 bases from J, with 6 bases in between. CDR3 in amino acids: CASSLGTDYGYTF. For the CDR3, the DNA is TGTGCCAGCAGCTTAGGGACAGACTATGGCTACACCTTC.

The rearrangement links TRBV9 to TRBJ2-7, with 8 bases identical to TRBD2. CDR1 and CDR2 (germline): SGDLS, YYNGEE. The J segment lost 6 bases and the V segment lost 0 bases, leaving 8 bases of the junction unmatched. The CDR3 is made up of 15 amino acids. The CDR3 DNA reads as TGTGCCAGCAGCGTAGGAGCGGGAGAGTTAAGCGAGCAGTACTTC. It yields the protein CASSVGAGELSEQYF.

The chain is built from TRBV29-1 and TRBJ2-1; the D is unclear. Germline assignment: CDR1 SQVTM and CDR2 ANQGSEA. The CDR3 has 11 amino acids. The V gene lost 7 bases and the J gene lost 3 bases, with 7 bases spanning the gap. In DNA, the CDR3 is TGCAGCGCCGCGAGCTACAATGAGCAGTTCTTC. It encodes CSAASYNEQFF.

The chain employs TRBV19 and TRBJ1-2; maybe TRBD1 (5 bases). CDR1 and CDR2 (germline): LNHDA, SQIVND (reference sequence). The CDR3 is 14 amino acids. Trimming cost V 9 bases and J 4 bases, with 18 bases left between them. The CDR3 bases are TGTGCCAGCGGGTCCGAGACAGAAATCTATGGCTACACCTTC. Translating it yields CASGSETEIYGYTF.

The chain employs TRBV20-1 and TRBJ1-2, with D unclear. Per the germline V gene, CDR1 is DFQATT and CDR2 is SNEGSKA (reference sequence). The CDR3 contains 10 residues. Trimming shortened V by 4 bases and J by 6 bases, and 6 bases separated the two germline ends. CDR3 DNA: TGCAGTGCTACCCGAGATGGCTACACCTTC. Its translation: CSATRDGYTF.

The CDR3, as DNA: TGTGCCAGCAGCTTAGACAGGAACACTGAAGCTTTCTTT. Translation gives CASSLDRNTEAFF. The rearrangement uses TRBV7-8 and TRBJ1-1; D remains unclear. Germline V CDR1 and CDR2: SGHVS, FQNEAQ. This CDR3 region has 13 residues. Trimming took off 1 base at V and 1 base at J, with 4 bases between the two ends.

This chain uses TRBV28 with TRBJ1-6; TRBD1 is a possible D gene (6 bases). CDR3 length equals 13 residues. V gave up 7 bases and J gave up 9 bases, with 13 bases separating them. CDR1 MDHEN and CDR2 SYDVKM come from the germline V gene. This CDR3 reads CASNSQGISPLHF. CDR3 coding DNA: TGTGCCAGCAATTCTCAGGGGATTTCACCCCTCCACTTT. Full variable domain (rest looked up from reference TRBV28 and TRBJ1-6): DVKVTQSSRYLVKRTGEKVFLECVQDMDHENMFWYRQDPGLGLRLIYFSYDVKMKEKGDIPEGYSVSREKKERFSLILESASTNQTSMYLCASNSQGISPLHFGNGTRLTVT.

The V call is TRBV24-1, the J call TRBJ2-7, with a weak D call TRBD1 (6 bases). The CDR3 extends over 13 amino acids. V was clipped by 4 bases and J by 5 bases, with 11 bases between them. Per the germline V gene, CDR1 is KGHDR and CDR2 is SFDVKD. The DNA of the CDR3 is TGTGCCACCAGTGAACCAGGACAGAACGAGCAGTACTTC. Translating gives CATSEPGQNEQYF.

V is TRBV4-1 and J is TRBJ2-7; 9 bases map to TRBD1. V shed 6 bases and J 7 bases; nucleotides not matched to a gene: 16. The CDR3 loop spans 16 amino acids. The germline V gene has CDR1 MGHRA and CDR2 YSYEKL. The CDR3 loop is CASSQKTGTGLGEQYF. DNA for the CDR3: TGCGCCAGCAGTCAAAAGACCGGGACAGGGCTCGGGGAGCAGTACTTC.

This chain connects TRBV27 to TRBJ2-1; the match to TRBD2 covers 10 bases. The CDR3 contains 19 residues. The V segment lost 2 bases and the J segment 1 base; nucleotides outside the gene matches: 11. Germline values: CDR1 MNHEY, CDR2 SMNVEV (reference sequence). In nucleotides, the CDR3 is TGTGCCAGCAGTTTAAGGGCTAGCGGGAGTTGGGGTTCCTACAATGAGCAGTTCTTC. Its protein is CASSLRASGSWGSYNEQFF.

This chain joins TRBV25-1 and TRBJ2-3, with 13 bases aligning to TRBD2. Germline V gene sequence: CDR1 MGHDK, CDR2 SYGVNS. Trimming at V came to 4 bases and at J to 4 bases, leaving 2 bases not matched to a gene. CDR3 length equals 15 residues. CDR3 DNA sequence: TGTGCCAGCAGTGCGACTAGCGGGAGGTCAGATACGCAGTATTTT. Residues: CASSATSGRSDTQYF.

This clone was detected only a few times. This chain connects TRBV28 to TRBJ1-5; 9 nucleotides match TRBD1. Germline CDR1 is MDHEN and CDR2 is SYDVKM. CDR3 size: 14 residues. V was pared by 6 bases and J by 3 bases, with 3 bases of the junction left unmatched. The CDR3 DNA reads TGTGCCAGCAGGGGACAGGGAAACAATCAGCCCCAGCATTTT. Translating gives CASRGQGNNQPQHF. The whole variable domain, filled in from reference TRBV28 and TRBJ1-5, reads DVKVTQSSRYLVKRTGEKVFLECVQDMDHENMFWYRQDPGLGLRLIYFSYDVKMKEKGDIPEGYSVSREKKERFSLILESASTNQTSMYLCASRGQGNNQPQHFGDGTRLSIL.

The rearrangement joins TRBV9 to TRBJ1-2; 12 bases fit TRBD1. The CDR3 is 17 residues long. Germline V lookup: CDR1 SGDLS, CDR2 YYNGEE. The ends lost 4 bases at V and 2 bases at J; junction bases unmatched: 9. The CDR3 here is CASSTYTGTGGNYGYTF. As DNA, the CDR3 is TGTGCCAGCAGCACCTATACCGGGACAGGGGGCAACTATGGCTACACCTTC.